These 7 T cell receptor beta chains came from one sample sequenced in a study of blood T cell repertoires in COVID-19. The table came from immunoSEQ multiplex PCR; TCRdb's copy has only in-frame clones and leaves some out. The data contain about 55,000 clones, approximately 85% of them singletons. The source material was peripheral blood. These receptors came from a human donor in a cohort sampled during active COVID-19.

V gene TRBV19 combines with J gene TRBJ1-6; tentatively, D is TRBD1 (5 bases). Between the trimmed V and J ends, which lost 7 bases and 10 bases, there was a span of 11 bases. This CDR3 comprises 12 residues. In germline, CDR1 is LNHDA, CDR2 SQIVND (reference sequence). The CDR3 nucleotides are TGTGCCAGTATGGGGCTTGAATCACCCCTCCACTTT. Protein: CASMGLESPLHF.

This chain uses TRBV12-3 or TRBV12-4 with TRBJ1-2; D remains ambiguous. The CDR3 covers 13 residues. The V and J ends lost 5 bases and 4 bases respectively, with 11 bases between them. CDR3 in amino acids: CASSLMTVYGYTF. CDR3 nucleotides: TGTGCCAGCAGTCTGATGACTGTCTATGGCTACACCTTC.

The chain links TRBV5-4 to TRBJ1-2; 7 nucleotides line up with TRBD1. From germline, CDR1 is SGHNT and CDR2 YYREEE (reference sequence). V gave up 4 bases and J gave up 10 bases; unmatched junction bases: 7. This CDR3 has 12 amino acids. The CDR3 DNA follows: TGTGCCAGCAGCGGGTGGGACAGACACTACACCTTC. Translating it yields CASSGWDRHYTF. Based on the CDR3 plus reference TRBV5-4 and TRBJ1-2, the full variable domain is ETGVTQSPTHLIKTRGQQVTLRCSSQSGHNTVSWYQQALGQGPQFIFQYYREEENGRGNFPPRFSGLQFPNYSSELNVNALELDDSALYLCASSGWDRHYTFGSGTRLTVV.

The J gene is TRBJ1-2, the V gene TRBV5-1; tentative D call: TRBD1 (5 bases). Germline V lookup: CDR1 SGHRS, CDR2 YFSETQ. The V and J ends lost 1 base and 0 bases respectively, with 13 bases between them. The CDR3 length is 16 residues. In DNA form, the CDR3 reads TGCGCCAGCAGCTTGCAACCTCAGGGTTCTAACTATGGCTACACCTTC. Its translation is CASSLQPQGSNYGYTF.

The CDR3 reads CSVTSGGGYTF. In DNA form, the CDR3 reads TGCAGCGTGACTTCAGGGGGCGGCTACACCTTC. The gene calls are TRBV29-1 and TRBJ1-2; 8 bases agree with TRBD1. Germline CDR1 SQVTM, CDR2 ANQGSEA. J was trimmed by 8 bases and V by 6 bases; bases with no gene match: 5. This CDR3 spans 11 amino acids.

V and J are TRBV4-1 and TRBJ2-1; 7 positions match TRBD1. After removal of 6 bases from V and 0 bases from J, the junction contained 8 bases not matched to a gene. Germline CDR1 and CDR2: MGHRA and YSYEKL. The length of the CDR3 is 16 residues. The CDR3 bases are TGCGCCAGCAGACGCACAGGGGACGGCTCCTACAATGAGCAGTTCTTC. Translated: CASRRTGDGSYNEQFF.

This clone appeared once. The V call is TRBV12-3 or TRBV12-4, the J call TRBJ2-7, with D unclear. Trimming pared 7 bases from V and 4 bases from J, leaving 8 bases between. This CDR3 region has 11 residues. CDR3 nucleotide sequence: TGTGCCAGCACCCACGGGTACGAGCAGTACTTC. It codes for CASTHGYEQYF.